These 32 T cell receptor beta chains were sequenced from one sample in a study of regulatory dendritic cells for organ transplantation. Data came from immunoSEQ multiplex PCR; TCRdb stores just in-frame clones and leaves some out. Seen here are 25,000 to 30,000 clones, 82% observed once, and the top ten hold about 0.095%. Sequenced material: naive CD4+ T cells from blood. Sample subset: CD45RA+ naive T cells. The receptors here all came from a human donor in good health.

This chain connects TRBV6-6 to TRBJ2-2, with D maybe TRBD2 (5 bases). V lost 7 bases to trimming and J lost 2 bases, with 14 bases between them. The CDR3 is 15 amino acids. Germline CDR1 MNHNY, CDR2 SVGAGI (reference sequence). The CDR3, as DNA: TGTGCCAGCACCCTATCCCGGGGAAACACCGGGGAGCTGTTTTTT. It yields the protein CASTLSRGNTGELFF.

J is TRBJ2-5 and V is TRBV12-5, with 7 bases fitting TRBD1. CDR3 length equals 14 residues. J was trimmed by 3 bases and V by 4 bases; bases with no gene match: 5. CDR1 and CDR2 (germline): LGHNT, FRNRAP. The CDR3 DNA is TGTGCTAGTGGTTCCGGACAGGTTGAAGAGACCCAGTACTTC. As protein: CASGSGQVEETQYF.

The genes are TRBV5-1 and TRBJ1-2; 7 bases are shared with TRBD1. This CDR3 comprises 15 residues. The V segment lost 4 bases and the J segment 4 bases; nucleotides outside the gene matches: 10. From germline, CDR1 is SGHRS and CDR2 YFSETQ. The CDR3 nucleotides read TGCGCCAGCAGCGCCAGACAGGGATCGGCCTATGGCTACACCTTC. This codes for CASSARQGSAYGYTF.

The sample holds a few counts of this clone. The rearrangement links TRBV5-1 to TRBJ2-2; maybe TRBD1 (5 bases). V lost 0 bases and J lost 4, with 10 bases in between. This CDR3 is built from 15 residues. Germline V gene sequence: CDR1 SGHRS, CDR2 YFSETQ. The CDR3 here is CASSLEGRGTGELFF. The CDR3 nucleotides are TGCGCCAGCAGCTTGGAGGGGCGAGGCACCGGGGAGCTGTTTTTT.

The rearrangement uses TRBV15 and TRBJ2-7, with D tentatively TRBD1 (5 bases). Per the germline V gene, CDR1 is LNHNV and CDR2 is YYDKDF (reference sequence). This CDR3 is 15 amino acids long. V shed 3 bases and J shed 2 bases, with 14 bases lying between them. CDR3 bases: TGTGCCACCAGCAGGATACAGGAGCCGGCCTACGAGCAGTACTTC. Translation: CATSRIQEPAYEQYF.

The V call is TRBV19, the J call TRBJ2-5; no definite D call. Germline V gene data show CDR1 as LNHDA and CDR2 as SQIVND (reference sequence). The CDR3 is made up of 9 amino acids. V was pared by 10 bases and J by 4 bases, with 4 bases between. In DNA, the CDR3 is TGTGCCAACGGAGAGACCCAGTACTTC. This translates into CANGETQYF. The variable domain in full, completed from reference TRBV19 and TRBJ2-5, reads DGGITQSPKYLFRKEGQNVTLSCEQNLNHDAMYWYRQDPGQGLRLIYYSQIVNDFQKGDIAEGYSVSREKKESFPLTVTSAQKNPTAFYLCANGETQYFGPGTRLLVL.

The chain recombines TRBV13 with TRBJ1-1, with D unclear. V was pared by 5 bases and J by 4 bases, with 11 bases between. Per the germline V gene, CDR1 is PRHDT and CDR2 is FYEKMQ (reference sequence). The CDR3 spans 13 residues. The CDR3 DNA is TGTGCCAGCAGCCCCGCGGGTGGCACTGAAGCTTTCTTT. Translation gives CASSPAGGTEAFF.

The chain carries TRBV9 and TRBJ2-5; possibly TRBD2 for D (6 bases). Germline CDR1 is SGDLS and CDR2 is YYNGEE. The CDR3 loop spans 15 amino acids. Trimming pared 0 bases from V and 1 base from J, leaving 10 bases between. CDR3 in DNA: TGTGCCAGCAGCGTAGATCAGGGAGGCCAAGAGACCCAGTACTTC. Residues: CASSVDQGGQETQYF. Drawing the rest from reference TRBV9 and TRBJ2-5, the complete variable domain is DSGVTQTPKHLITATGQRVTLRCSPRSGDLSVYWYQQSLDQGLQFLIQYYNGEERAKGNILERFSAQQFPDLHSELNLSSLELGDSALYFCASSVDQGGQETQYFGPGTRLLVL.

The CDR3 nucleotides are TGTGCCAGCAGTCCGGGACAGGGGATCGGCGGGGAGCTGTTTTTT. The encoded protein is CASSPGQGIGGELFF. This chain links TRBV2 with TRBJ2-2; 10 positions agree with TRBD1. Germline trimming cut 5 bases from V and 7 bases from J; bases unmatched to any gene: 7. The CDR3 loop spans 15 amino acids. Germline V gene data show CDR1 as SNHLY and CDR2 as FYNNEI.

J is TRBJ2-5 and V is TRBV6-5, with 11 bases identical to TRBD2. V lost 2 bases to trimming and J lost 5 bases; unmatched junction nucleotides: 7. CDR1 is MNHEY, CDR2 SVGAGI, per germline. This CDR3 is built from 16 residues. CDR3 residues: CASSYGLAGGRETQYF. The DNA of the CDR3 is TGTGCCAGCAGTTACGGGCTAGCGGGGGGTCGGGAGACCCAGTACTTC.

The chain has TRBV18 and TRBJ1-5; TRBD1 agrees at 8 bases. V shed 3 bases, J shed 7 bases, and the junction held 8 bases outside the gene matches. The V gene's germline CDR1 is KGHSH and CDR2 LQKENI. The CDR3 is 15 amino acids. Here the CDR3 DNA reads TGTGCCAGCTCACCGGACAGGGCTGTCAAACAGCCCCAGCATTTT. It translates to CASSPDRAVKQPQHF. Full variable domain (outside the CDR3, taken from reference TRBV18 and TRBJ1-5): NAGVMQNPRHLVRRRGQEARLRCSPMKGHSHVYWYRQLPEEGLKFMVYLQKENIIDESGMPKERFSAEFPKEGPSILRIQQVVRGDSAAYFCASSPDRAVKQPQHFGDGTRLSIL.

This clone was detected only once. This chain uses TRBV6-5 with TRBJ2-7; tentative D call: TRBD1 (6 bases). The V gene's germline CDR1 is MNHEY and CDR2 SVGAGI. Trimming removed 4 bases at V and 6 bases at J, with 13 bases between. This CDR3 spans 13 amino acids. The CDR3 protein is CASSFSPTGEQYF. CDR3 nucleotides: TGTGCCAGCAGTTTTTCGCCGACAGGCGAGCAGTACTTC.

V is TRBV6-6 and J is TRBJ1-2; D remains ambiguous. This CDR3 has 13 amino acids. Germline CDR1 is MNHNY and CDR2 is SVGAGI (reference sequence). V was clipped by 0 bases and J by 6 bases, with 8 bases between them. CDR3 DNA sequence: TGTGCCAGCAGTTACTCGGGGAGGGATGGCTACACCTTC. It encodes CASSYSGRDGYTF.

V gene TRBV6-1 combines with J gene TRBJ2-3, with unresolved D. Trimming removed 6 bases at V and 0 bases at J, with 7 bases between. Germline V gene data show CDR1 as MNHNS and CDR2 as SASEGT. This CDR3 has 13 amino acids. This CDR3 reads CASRVTSTDTQYF. The CDR3 coding sequence is TGTGCCAGCAGGGTTACTAGCACAGATACGCAGTATTTT.

The genes are TRBV9 and TRBJ2-6, with D unclear. V was trimmed by 0 bases and J by 3 bases, leaving 7 bases between them. The CDR3 runs to 15 residues. The germline gives CDR1 SGDLS, CDR2 YYNGEE. The DNA of the CDR3 is TGTGCCAGCAGCGTAGCCCCAGATGGGGCCAACGTCCTGACTTTC. This gives the protein CASSVAPDGANVLTF.

Here the CDR3 reads CASSLESGGADTQYF. In DNA form, the CDR3 reads TGTGCCAGCAGTCTCGAAAGCGGGGGGGCAGATACGCAGTATTTT. This chain connects TRBV6-4 to TRBJ2-3, with 10 bases fitting TRBD2. Germline-derived CDR1 and CDR2 are MRHNA and SNTAGT. The CDR3 contains 15 residues. Germline trimming cut 5 bases from V and 4 bases from J; bases unmatched to any gene: 6.

This clone was seen once. V and J are TRBV4-3 and TRBJ2-2; D not resolved. The V end was cut by 1 base, the J end by 3 bases, with 12 bases between. The CDR3 is 16 amino acids. The germline CDR1 and CDR2 sequences are LGHNA and YSLEER. CDR3 sequence (DNA): TGCGCCAGCAGCCAAGGTATTAGCCTCGACACCGGGGAGCTGTTTTTT. Protein: CASSQGISLDTGELFF.

The gene calls are TRBV25-1 and TRBJ2-3, with D unresolved. Trimming removed 4 bases at V and 1 base at J, with 9 bases between. Germline lookup yields CDR1 MGHDK and CDR2 SYGVNS. The length of the CDR3 is 14 residues. The CDR3 reads CASSGDTGTDTQYF. In nucleotides, the CDR3 is TGTGCCAGCAGTGGAGACACGGGCACAGATACGCAGTATTTT.

This clone is a singleton in its sample. The chain joins TRBV5-1 to TRBJ2-1; 9 bases map to TRBD2. This CDR3 contains 14 residues. Germline-derived CDR1 and CDR2 are SGHRS and YFSETQ. Trimming took 2 bases from V and 8 from J; bases not matched to a gene: 5. Here the CDR3 reads CASSLAGGGYEQFF. CDR3 nucleotides: TGCGCCAGCAGCTTAGCGGGGGGAGGGTATGAGCAGTTCTTC.

This chain connects TRBV5-8 to TRBJ2-2, with 7 bases identical to TRBD2. Germline CDR1 is SGHTS and CDR2 is YDEGEE. The junction had 2 bases not matched to a gene; V was cut back by 7 bases and J by 2 bases. The CDR3 is 13 amino acids. The CDR3 DNA is TGTGCCAGCGGGACTACAAACACCGGGGAGCTGTTTTTT. Its translation: CASGTTNTGELFF.

In this sample, this clone turned up a few times. This chain uses TRBV5-1 with TRBJ1-1; maybe TRBD1 (6 bases). The germline V and J ends were trimmed by 3 bases and 3 bases, with 12 bases remaining between them. In germline, CDR1 is SGHRS, CDR2 YFSETQ. The CDR3 length is 14 residues. The CDR3 DNA sequence: TGCGCCAGCAGCTGGTCGGACAGCGACACTGAAGCTTTCTTT. Its translation is CASSWSDSDTEAFF.

The rearrangement uses TRBV6-6 and TRBJ2-5; 9 bases are shared with TRBD1. Trimming took 8 bases from V and 5 from J; bases not matched to a gene: 6. The CDR3 loop spans 13 amino acids. Looked up from germline, CDR1 is MNHNY and CDR2 is SVGAGI (reference sequence). CDR3 sequence reads: CASRDRDGETQYF. CDR3 sequence (DNA): TGTGCCAGCCGGGACAGGGACGGGGAGACCCAGTACTTC.

This chain connects TRBV5-4 to TRBJ1-3, with TRBD1 matching 8 bases. The CDR3 covers 15 residues. Germline trimming cut 4 bases from V and 7 bases from J; bases unmatched to any gene: 10. Germline CDR1 SGHNT, CDR2 YYREEE (reference sequence). The CDR3 nucleotides are TGTGCCAGCAGCAAAGCAGGGGGCTTGGGCAACACCATATATTTT. Translated, it gives CASSKAGGLGNTIYF.

The genes are TRBV19 and TRBJ2-1; 11 positions agree with TRBD1. Germline V gene lookup returns CDR1 LNHDA and CDR2 SQIVND (reference sequence). This CDR3 contains 14 residues. With V trimmed by 3 bases and J by 8 bases, 3 bases remained unmatched. CDR3 sequence (DNA): TGTGCCAGTAGTATGGGACAGGGGGGGGATGAGCAGTTCTTC. Translating it yields CASSMGQGGDEQFF.

In this sample, this clone turned up a few times. An end of the junction does not agree with germline; a read error may underlie this. The rearrangement joins TRBV11-2 to TRBJ1-2; TRBD1 matches 9 bases. Germline loops: CDR1 SGHAT, CDR2 FQNNGV. The CDR3 totals 14 residues. The CDR3 nucleotides read TGTGCCAGCAGCTTATCCGGGACAGGGTATGTCTACACCTTC. Translated, it gives CASSLSGTGYVYTF.

The chain couples TRBV11-2 to TRBJ1-4; the match to TRBD1 covers 11 bases. V shed 3 bases and J 2 bases; nucleotides not matched to a gene: 5. The CDR3 loop spans 17 amino acids. Germline V gene data show CDR1 as SGHAT and CDR2 as FQNNGV. CDR3 amino acids: CASSFGTGGITNEKLFF. DNA for the CDR3: TGTGCCAGCAGCTTCGGGACAGGGGGGATCACTAATGAAAAACTGTTTTTT.

The chain couples TRBV2 to TRBJ1-2; D not resolved. This CDR3 has 17 residues. V dropped 6 bases and J dropped 6 bases, with 26 bases sitting between them. Germline V gene sequence: CDR1 SNHLY, CDR2 FYNNEI. CDR3 bases: TGTGCCAGCAGGGACTACAGTCGGAGGGTTGGCACGGATGGCTACACCTTC. This gives the protein CASRDYSRRVGTDGYTF. The full variable domain, with the rest looked up from reference TRBV2 and TRBJ1-2, is EPEVTQTPSHQVTQMGQEVILRCVPISNHLYFYWYRQILGQKVEFLVSFYNNEISEKSEIFDDQFSVERPDGSNFTLKIRSTKLEDSAMYFCASRDYSRRVGTDGYTFGSGTRLTVV.

The chain has TRBV18 and TRBJ1-1; D may be TRBD1 (6 bases). Germline loops: CDR1 KGHSH, CDR2 LQKENI. The CDR3 sequence is 13 residues long. V lost 5 bases and J lost 1, with 8 bases in between. The CDR3 sequence: CASSSGENTEAFF. For the CDR3, the DNA is TGTGCCAGCTCATCAGGGGAGAACACTGAAGCTTTCTTT.

This rearrangement joins TRBV19 to TRBJ2-1; 15 bases match TRBD2. Trimming at V came to 5 bases and at J to 1 base, leaving 9 bases not matched to a gene. Germline V gene sequence: CDR1 LNHDA, CDR2 SQIVND (reference sequence). CDR3 length: 19 amino acids. The CDR3 bases are TGTGCCAGTAGTCCCCGTCCCGGGACTAGCGGGGGGTCCTACAATGAGCAGTTCTTC. This translates into CASSPRPGTSGGSYNEQFF.

The gene calls are TRBV2 and TRBJ1-3, with D possibly matching TRBD1 (6 bases). The V gene lost 5 bases and the J gene lost 2 bases, with 10 bases spanning the gap. Germline V gives CDR1 SNHLY, CDR2 FYNNEI. The CDR3 is 14 amino acids. CDR3: CASSPSGAGNTIYF. The CDR3 nucleotides read TGTGCCAGCAGTCCCTCAGGGGCTGGAAACACCATATATTTT.

The J gene is TRBJ2-3, the V gene TRBV9; the match to TRBD2 covers 10 bases. CDR1 and CDR2 from the germline V gene are SGDLS and YYNGEE. With 4 bases clipped from V and 0 bases from J, the junction kept 5 bases outside the gene matches. CDR3 length: 16 residues. The CDR3 DNA reads as TGTGCCAGCAGCCTCCTAGCGGGGGCCAGCACAGATACGCAGTATTTT. It is translated as CASSLLAGASTDTQYF.

This clone has only a few counts. The chain carries TRBV19 and TRBJ2-7; 8 positions match TRBD2. The CDR3 is 14 residues long. Trimming removed 5 bases from V and 6 bases from J; junction bases left unmatched: 9. In germline, CDR1 is LNHDA, CDR2 SQIVND (reference sequence). Here the CDR3 DNA reads TGTGCCAGTAGTCCTATAGCGGGGCGAGGCGAGCAGTACTTC. Translation: CASSPIAGRGEQYF.